This is a list of T cell receptor beta chains from one sample in a study of cytomegalovirus exposure and HLA in healthy donors. Libraries were prepared by immunoSEQ multiplex PCR; TCRdb keeps only in-frame clonotypes and omits some of them. The table shows 90,000 to 150,000 clones, with over 75% occurring only once. Sequencing input: PBMCs. These receptors all stem from a woman younger than 35 in good health and CMV-seronegative. Both conserved end residues are part of each CDR3. The D gene is left open where the match is weak. Some rows mark clone size as missing; the rest say once, few, many or name a class of expanded clone.

D,size,V,J,CDR3,DNA
-,-,TRBV6-1,TRBJ2-5,CASWASSEETQYF,TGTGCCAGCTGGGCCAGTTCGGAAGAGACCCAGTACTTC
TRBD1,once,TRBV27,TRBJ1-2,CASSPAGTGPGAKGYTF,TGTGCCAGCAGTCCAGCCGGGACAGGTCCGGGGGCCAAAGGCTACACCTTC
TRBD1,-,TRBV7-2,TRBJ1-5,CASSLGTQGAQPQHF,TGTGCCAGCAGCTTAGGTACCCAGGGGGCTCAGCCCCAGCATTTT
-,-,TRBV5-4,TRBJ1-1,CASSLAGAMNTQAFF,TGTGCCAGCAGCTTGGCAGGGGCCATGAACACTCAAGCTTTCTTT
TRBD1,-,TRBV29-1,TRBJ1-1,CSVGQGGLNTEAFF,TGCAGCGTTGGGCAGGGGGGATTGAACACTGAAGCTTTCTTT
TRBD2,-,TRBV9,TRBJ2-3,CASSVLGLGGTDTQYF,TGTGCCAGCAGCGTTCTCGGACTAGGTGGCACAGATACGCAGTATTTT
TRBD1,-,TRBV18,TRBJ1-2,CASSPPPAGGESGYTF,TGTGCCAGCTCACCACCGCCCGCAGGGGGCGAATCCGGCTACACCTTC
-,few,TRBV4-3,TRBJ2-4,CASSPTWTVGGNIQYF,TGCGCCAGCAGCCCAACCTGGACAGTAGGAGGAAACATTCAGTACTTC
-,-,TRBV19,TRBJ1-2,CASRKSVEDYTF,TGTGCCAGTAGAAAGTCGGTGGAGGACTACACCTTC
TRBD2,-,TRBV10-3,TRBJ2-1,CAISVTGTSNEQFF,TGTGCCATCAGTGTCACCGGGACTAGCAATGAGCAGTTCTTC
-,-,TRBV5-8,TRBJ2-1,CASSSVRFTESNEQFF,TGTGCCAGCAGCTCCGTCAGATTCACAGAAAGCAATGAGCAGTTCTTC
TRBD2,-,TRBV5-4,TRBJ2-1,CASSLRLATYNEQFF,TGTGCCAGCAGCTTGCGACTAGCCACCTACAATGAGCAGTTCTTC
TRBD1,-,TRBV18,TRBJ1-1,CASSRQGAEAFF,TGTGCCAGCTCTCGACAGGGGGCTGAAGCTTTCTTT
TRBD1,-,TRBV6-1,TRBJ1-2,CASSDRQGVYGYTF,TGTGCCAGCAGTGACCGACAGGGCGTATATGGCTACACCTTC
-,-,TRBV30,TRBJ2-3,CAWSVGAITDTQYF,TGTGCCTGGAGTGTGGGGGCCATAACAGATACGCAGTATTTT
-,-,TRBV30,TRBJ1-4,CAWSVLGRNNEKLFF,TGTGCCTGGAGTGTACTGGGCAGAAATAATGAAAAACTGTTTTTT
-,-,TRBV7-3,TRBJ1-6,CASSLGGINSPLHF,TGTGCCAGCAGCTTAGGAGGGATTAATTCACCCCTCCACTTT
TRBD1,-,TRBV2,TRBJ2-1,CASSEGTGLAYNEQFF,TGTGCCAGCAGTGAAGGGACAGGGCTGGCCTACAATGAGCAGTTCTTC
-,-,TRBV7-8,TRBJ1-1,CASSLGPRSTEAFF,TGTGCCAGCAGCTTAGGCCCCAGGTCCACTGAAGCTTTCTTT
-,-,TRBV7-9,TRBJ1-1,CASRSWGRKDTEAFF,TGTGCCAGCAGGTCCTGGGGGCGCAAGGACACTGAAGCTTTCTTT
TRBD2,-,TRBV7-2,TRBJ2-7,CASSDLGGASYEQYF,TGTGCCAGCAGCGATCTCGGGGGGGCCAGCTACGAGCAGTACTTC
-,-,TRBV6-5,TRBJ1-2,CASRTLDSSNYGYTF,TGTGCCAGCAGGACATTGGACAGCTCTAACTATGGCTACACCTTC
TRBD1,-,TRBV5-1,TRBJ2-1,CASSLVGTGYYNEQFF,TGCGCCAGCAGCTTGGTGGGGACAGGGTATTACAATGAGCAGTTCTTC
-,-,TRBV5-4,TRBJ2-7,CASSITGIKYF,TGTGCCAGCAGCATCACAGGAATTAAGTACTTC
-,-,TRBV27,TRBJ1-2,CASSLTGANYGYTF,TGTGCCAGCTCATTGACAGGAGCTAACTATGGCTACACCTTC
TRBD1,few,TRBV30,TRBJ1-2,CACKQGNGYTF,TGTGCCTGTAAACAGGGGAATGGCTACACCTTC
TRBD1,-,TRBV7-9,TRBJ1-4,CASSWGQGSEKLFF,TGTGCCAGCAGTTGGGGACAGGGAAGTGAAAAACTGTTTTTT
-,-,TRBV7-2,TRBJ2-1,CASSLVGGGNLNEQFF,TGTGCCAGCAGCTTAGTCGGGGGTGGGAATTTGAATGAGCAGTTCTTC
TRBD1,-,TRBV2,TRBJ1-1,CASKAGQGVILFSEAFF,TGTGCCAGCAAGGCGGGACAGGGGGTTATTTTATTTTCTGAAGCTTTCTTT
-,-,TRBV7-2,TRBJ2-7,CASSLLYAYEQYF,TGTGCCAGCAGCTTGCTCTACGCCTACGAGCAGTACTTC
TRBD1,-,TRBV7-9,TRBJ1-4,CASSPGRQGLGEKLFF,TGTGCCAGCAGCCCCGGCCGACAGGGGCTTGGAGAAAAACTGTTTTTT
-,-,TRBV4-2,TRBJ2-7,CASSQALPGFGSYEQYF,TGTGCCAGCAGCCAAGCCCTCCCGGGTTTCGGTTCCTACGAGCAGTACTTC
-,once,TRBV6-5,TRBJ1-1,CASRTPQANTEAFF,TGTGCCAGCCGCACCCCCCAAGCGAACACTGAAGCTTTCTTT
TRBD2,-,TRBV30,TRBJ2-7,CAWSVRASGPYEQYF,TGTGCCTGGAGTGTTAGGGCTAGCGGACCCTACGAGCAGTACTTC
-,once,TRBV27,TRBJ1-1,CASRLTVDTEAFF,TGTGCCAGCAGACTTACAGTCGACACTGAAGCTTTCTTT
-,-,TRBV4-1,TRBJ1-5,CASSLGQLQPQHF,TGCGCCAGCAGCCTGGGACAACTTCAGCCCCAGCATTTT
TRBD1,few,TRBV5-4,TRBJ1-4,CASSFRDRSEKLFF,TGTGCCAGCAGCTTCCGGGACAGGAGCGAAAAACTGTTTTTT
-,-,TRBV25-1,TRBJ2-7,CASSPQSYEQYF,TGTGCCAGCTCACCCCAATCCTACGAGCAGTACTTC
-,-,TRBV14,TRBJ2-7,CASSRQNSYEQYF,TGTGCCAGCAGCCGACAGAATAGCTACGAGCAGTACTTC
TRBD2,-,TRBV7-9,TRBJ2-2,CASSLGTSRRTGELFF,TGTGCCAGCAGCCTCGGGACTAGCAGACGCACCGGGGAGCTGTTTTTT
-,-,TRBV5-8,TRBJ2-7,CASSPGWRYVGEQYF,TGTGCCAGCAGCCCGGGATGGCGCTACGTCGGAGAGCAGTACTTC
-,-,TRBV30,TRBJ1-5,CAWGRSGDQPQHF,TGTGCCTGGGGGAGGTCCGGAGATCAGCCCCAGCATTTT